A selection of T cell receptor beta chains follows, all from one sample in a study of cytomegalovirus exposure and HLA in healthy donors. Generated by immunoSEQ multiplex PCR, the TCRdb table keeps only in-frame clones and is missing some. There are 40,000 to 45,000 clones in the sample; 60% to 80% occur only once, and more than 1.2% lies in the top ten. The sample taken for sequencing was PBMCs. These receptors came from a man aged 30-40 years in good health and CMV-seronegative. Both conserved end residues are part of each CDR3. The order of the fields is clone size, D gene, J gene, V gene, CDR3 DNA, CDR3 protein. The D gene is left open where the match is weak. Only part of the rows carry a size: once, few, many, or a class if the clone is expanded.

-,TRBD2,TRBJ2-7,TRBV29-1,TGCAGCGTTGAGGGGCTAGCGGGAGGCTACTACGAGCAGTACTTC,CSVEGLAGGYYEQYF
-,-,TRBJ1-4,TRBV7-9,TGTGCCAGCAGCAATACACAGGGAACTAATGAAAAACTGTTTTTT,CASSNTQGTNEKLFF
-,TRBD2,TRBJ2-7,TRBV28,TGTGCCAGCAGCTCCGGGACTAGCGGGAGTGGCGAGCAGTACTTC,CASSSGTSGSGEQYF
-,TRBD2,TRBJ2-1,TRBV5-5,TGTGCCAGCAGCCTACTAGCGAGCTCCTACAATGAGCAGTTCTTC,CASSLLASSYNEQFF
few,-,TRBJ2-7,TRBV27,TGTGCCAGCAGTCCGCGGACACATTACTCCTACGAGCAGTACTTC,CASSPRTHYSYEQYF
-,TRBD2,TRBJ2-1,TRBV5-4,TGTGCCAGCAGCTTCGCTAGCGGGCTCCCCAATGAGCAGTTCTTC,CASSFASGLPNEQFF
-,TRBD1,TRBJ2-1,TRBV19,TGTGCCAGCAGCTCACCGGGACAGGGGTACAATGAGCAGTTCTTC,CASSSPGQGYNEQFF
-,TRBD1,TRBJ1-3,TRBV7-2,TGTGCCAGCAGCTCAAAACAGGGGCGTCAGGGTGGAAACACCATATATTTT,CASSSKQGRQGGNTIYF
-,TRBD1,TRBJ2-3,TRBV5-1,TGCGCCAGCAGCATCGACGGACAGGGGCGGACAGATACGCAGTATTTT,CASSIDGQGRTDTQYF
-,TRBD2,TRBJ2-5,TRBV7-2,TGTGCCAGCAGCTTAGGCGGGACTAGCGTGTTATACTTC,CASSLGGTSVLYF
once,-,TRBJ1-1,TRBV13,TGTGCCAGCAGCTCCGTGAACACTGAAGCTTTCTTT,CASSSVNTEAFF
-,-,TRBJ2-7,TRBV7-8,TGTGCCAGCAGCTTAATGCGGTCTCATTCCCCAAGCTCCTACGAGCAGTACTTC,CASSLMRSHSPSSYEQYF
-,-,TRBJ2-1,TRBV5-4,TGTGCCAGCACCCTGTCCGGGATTCCCTACAATGAGCAGTTCTTC,CASTLSGIPYNEQFF
-,-,TRBJ2-7,TRBV11-2,TGTGCCAGCAGCCCAATTGCGAGGAAGAGCTCCTACGAGCAGTACTTC,CASSPIARKSSYEQYF
-,TRBD1,TRBJ2-1,TRBV30,TGTGCCTGGAGTGTATTTGGACAGGGTAACAATGAGCAGTTCTTC,CAWSVFGQGNNEQFF
-,TRBD1,TRBJ2-5,TRBV29-1,TGCAGCGTGACAGGGTACGAGACCCAGTACTTC,CSVTGYETQYF
-,TRBD1,TRBJ1-1,TRBV6-1,TGTGCCAGCAGCCGGGAACAGGGGGGGAACACTGAAGCTTTCTTT,CASSREQGGNTEAFF
-,-,TRBJ2-1,TRBV11-3,TGTGCCAGCAGCTTGCAGCGGGCAACCTACAATGAGCAGTTCTTC,CASSLQRATYNEQFF
-,TRBD2,TRBJ2-7,TRBV6-5,TGTGCCAGCAGTTCCGGACTAGCGGGAGCTGACTACGAGCAGTACTTC,CASSSGLAGADYEQYF
-,TRBD1,TRBJ2-2,TRBV7-8,TGTGCCAGCAGCCTCCGGACGTCCGGGACAGCGAACACCGGGGAGCTGTTTTTT,CASSLRTSGTANTGELFF
few,-,TRBJ2-3,TRBV7-3,TGTGCCAGCAGCTTGGAGGGGGGGCGAGTACCTACAGATACGCAGTATTTT,CASSLEGGRVPTDTQYF
medium-sized,-,TRBJ2-1,TRBV7-6,TGTGCCAGCAGCTCCTATGAACAGGGAGATGAGCAGTTCTTC,CASSSYEQGDEQFF
-,TRBD1,TRBJ1-2,TRBV28,TGTGCCAGCAGCCCTAATTGGGACAGGGGTTTGAGCGGCTATGGCTACACCTTC,CASSPNWDRGLSGYGYTF